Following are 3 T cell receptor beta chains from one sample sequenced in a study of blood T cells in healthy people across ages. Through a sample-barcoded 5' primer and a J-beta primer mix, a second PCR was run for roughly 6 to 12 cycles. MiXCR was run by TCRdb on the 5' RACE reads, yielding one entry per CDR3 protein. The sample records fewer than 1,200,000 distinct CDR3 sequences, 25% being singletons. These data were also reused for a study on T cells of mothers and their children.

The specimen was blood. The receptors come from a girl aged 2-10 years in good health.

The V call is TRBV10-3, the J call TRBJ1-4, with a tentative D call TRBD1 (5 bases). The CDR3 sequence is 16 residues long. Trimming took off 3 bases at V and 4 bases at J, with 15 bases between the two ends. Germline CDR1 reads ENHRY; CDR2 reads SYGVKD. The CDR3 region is CAISDSGAADNEKLFF. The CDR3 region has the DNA TGTGCCATCAGTGATTCCGGGGCAGCCGATAATGAAAAACTGTTTTTT.

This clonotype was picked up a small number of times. The CDR3 DNA is TGCAGCGGGTCGGTAGACAGGGGCATGAACACTGAAGCTTTCTTT. This encodes CSGSVDRGMNTEAFF. The rearrangement uses TRBV29-1 and TRBJ1-1; 8 nucleotides agree with TRBD1. After removal of 7 bases from V and 0 bases from J, the junction contained 10 bases not matched to a gene. In germline, CDR1 is SQVTM, CDR2 ANQGSEA. This CDR3 region has 15 residues. The full variable domain, completed using reference TRBV29-1 and TRBJ1-1, is SAVISQKPSRDICQRGTSLTIQCQVDSQVTMMFWYRQQPGQSLTLIATANQGSEATYESGFVIDKFPISRPNLTFSTLTVSNMSPEDSSIYLCSGSVDRGMNTEAFFGQGTRLTVV.

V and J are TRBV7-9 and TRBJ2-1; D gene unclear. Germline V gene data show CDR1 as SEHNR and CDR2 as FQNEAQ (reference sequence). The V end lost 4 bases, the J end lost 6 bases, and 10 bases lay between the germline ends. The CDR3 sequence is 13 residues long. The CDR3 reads CASSSPARNEQFF. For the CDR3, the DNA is TGTGCCAGCAGCTCTCCCGCGCGCAATGAGCAGTTCTTC.